The T cell receptor (beta chain) described here comes from a study of cytomegalovirus exposure and HLA in healthy donors. Primers included in the PCR were 60 Vbeta and 13 Jbeta primers. Here immunoSEQ multiplex PCR was the method, and the copy in TCRdb shows in-frame clones only, minus some. Of roughly 100,000 clones listed, about 70% are singletons. Germline assignment: CDR1 ENHRY and CDR2 SYGVKD. This CDR3 has 14 residues. The junction had 3 bases not matched to a gene; V was cut back by 2 bases and J by 3 bases. In this sample, this clone turned up once. The chain is built from TRBV10-3 and TRBJ1-1; TRBD1 agrees at 7 bases. The sequence came from a boy younger than 18 in good health and CMV-seronegative. Material: PBMCs. DNA for the CDR3: TGTGCCATCAGTGAGACAGGGGACTACACTGAAGCTTTCTTT. Translation gives CAISETGDYTEAFF.